This entry describes one T cell receptor beta chain. Antigen specificity is unknown. The CDR3 has 18 amino acids. CDR1 is GTSNPN and CDR2 is SVGIG in the germline V gene (reference sequence). V lost 1 base and J lost 4; bases outside the gene matches: 14. The sample comes from a study of T cell repertoires in cytomegalovirus infection. Whole-study context: CMV infection together with matching HLA type was indicated by public TCR beta signatures.

Study outcomes and limitations: Dominating the ex vivo response were HLA-C-restricted CMV-specific TCR beta clonotypes.

TCRdb recomputed calls from the reads with MiXCR, one row per CDR3 protein. The table lists about 120,000 distinct CDR3 sequences, 10% of them singletons, with over 25% in the top ten. The TCR sequence derives from a human donor in good health (CMV status not recorded). Some clones in this sample may be carry-over from other donors' samples. The sequenced sample consisted of PBMCs, sequenced either directly or after in vitro stimulation (not recorded which). The genes are TRBV30 and TRBJ2-3; TRBD2 matches at 10 bases. The CDR3 region has the DNA TGTGCCTGGAGTGAGGCTAGCGGGAGTATGGTGGTCGCAGATACGCAGTATTTT. Protein product: CAWSEASGSMVVADTQYF.